This TCR beta chain was found in a study of relationships among human T cell subsets. Study-level points and caveats: No significant subset differences appeared in V, D, J use, CDR3 length or N-additions. Over 55% of CD8+ cytotoxic sequences came from clones with over 100 reads.

TCR alpha and beta CDR3s were amplified from mRNA by semiquantitative ARM-PCR. Exponential amplification used communal superprimers after tagged nested gene-specific primers in ARM-PCR. From the multiplex PCR reads, TCRdb called clonotypes with MiXCR, one entry per CDR3 protein. This sample has about 4,700 distinct CDR3 sequences, with 65% to 85% found just once. The V and J ends lost 4 bases and 4 bases respectively, with 10 bases between them. This CDR3 spans 13 amino acids. The germline V gene has CDR1 SGHAT and CDR2 FQNNGV. About this clonotype: What it binds is unknown.

The gene calls are TRBV11-2 and TRBJ2-5; D might be TRBD1 (5 bases). Sequences were obtained from total T cells sorted from blood. The clonotype was recovered from a man aged 35 to 55 in good health. CDR3 in amino acids: CASSSRVPETQYF. In DNA, the CDR3 is TGTGCCAGCAGCTCCAGGGTCCCAGAGACCCAGTACTTC. Full variable domain (missing parts from reference TRBV11-2 and TRBJ2-5): EAGVAQSPRYKIIEKRQSVAFWCNPISGHATLYWYQQILGQGPKLLIQFQNNGVVDDSQLPKDRFSAERLKGVDSTLKIQPAKLEDSAVYLCASSSRVPETQYFGPGTRLLVL.